The 32 T cell receptor beta chains below all came from one sample that was sequenced in a study of blood T cell repertoires in COVID-19. Data came from immunoSEQ multiplex PCR; TCRdb stores just in-frame clones and leaves some out. The sample lists fewer than 250,000 clones, just over 85% occurring once. The sequencing input was PBMCs or T cells enriched from blood (not recorded which). All receptors derive from a middle-aged woman with acute COVID-19.

The chain couples TRBV9 to TRBJ2-2, with a possible D match to TRBD1 (6 bases). The CDR3 totals 16 residues. CDR1 SGDLS and CDR2 YYNGEE come from the germline V gene. The germline V and J ends were trimmed by 1 base and 5 bases, with 15 bases remaining between them. The chain's CDR3 is CASSVYRDTGTGELFF. The CDR3 DNA is TGTGCCAGCAGCGTATATCGTGACACAGGGACCGGGGAGCTGTTTTTT.

This clone is a singleton in its sample. The rearrangement links TRBV6-5 to TRBJ2-7, with D hard to call. Trimming took off 6 bases at V and 2 bases at J, with 17 bases between the two ends. Germline-derived CDR1 and CDR2 are MNHEY and SVGAGI. The CDR3 sequence is 15 residues long. In nucleotides, the CDR3 is TGTGCCAGCAGACTAACTGCCGGAGCCCCCTACGAGCAGTACTTC. This codes for CASRLTAGAPYEQYF.

This clone came up a few times. The DNA of the CDR3 is TGCGCCAGCAGCCAAGACCCGGGCAGGGGATTGTATGGCTACACCTTC. It is translated as CASSQDPGRGLYGYTF. This chain uses TRBV4-3 with TRBJ1-2; perhaps TRBD1 as D (6 bases). The V end was cut by 0 bases, the J end by 5 bases, with 16 bases between. From germline, CDR1 is LGHNA and CDR2 YSLEER. CDR3 length equals 16 residues.

The chain recombines TRBV7-9 with TRBJ1-1, with a tentative D call TRBD1 (6 bases). Trimming stripped 3 bases from V and 3 bases from J, with 8 bases between. The V gene's germline CDR1 is SEHNR and CDR2 FQNEAQ (reference sequence). The CDR3 is made up of 13 amino acids. The chain's CDR3 is CASSLGGHTEAFF. The CDR3 nucleotides read TGTGCCAGCAGCTTGGGGGGGCACACTGAAGCTTTCTTT.

This sequence joins TRBV7-9 and TRBJ2-5; possibly TRBD2 for D (6 bases). The CDR3 runs 13 residues. V was shortened by 5 bases and J by 6 bases, with 13 bases between the two germline ends. Germline V gene data show CDR1 as SEHNR and CDR2 as FQNEAQ (reference sequence). CDR3 protein: CASSPFGGKTQYF. The CDR3 region has the DNA TGTGCCAGCAGCCCATTCGGGGGAAAGACCCAGTACTTC.

The chain links TRBV6-4 to TRBJ1-5; D is possibly TRBD1 (6 bases). Germline V lookup: CDR1 MRHNA, CDR2 SNTAGT. CDR3 length: 13 residues. Trimming removed 10 bases from V and 4 bases from J, with 14 bases in between. CDR3 sequence: CAISGQINQPQHF. Here the CDR3 DNA reads TGTGCCATCAGCGGACAGATTAATCAGCCCCAGCATTTT.

The chain couples TRBV4-1 to TRBJ1-1; a possible D gene is TRBD1 (6 bases). Per germline, CDR1 MGHRA and CDR2 YSYEKL. CDR3 size: 15 residues. V gave up 0 bases and J gave up 10 bases, with 18 bases separating them. In nucleotides, the CDR3 is TGCGCCAGCAGCCAAGAGGCGGGGGGCCTCCTTGGAGCTTTCTTT. This encodes CASSQEAGGLLGAFF.

This chain connects TRBV7-9 to TRBJ2-3; TRBD2 aligns across 11 bases. CDR1 is SEHNR and CDR2 is FQNEAQ in the germline V gene (reference sequence). The CDR3 runs 15 residues. The J segment lost 5 bases and the V segment lost 3 bases, leaving 4 bases of the junction unmatched. The CDR3 nucleotides read TGTGCCAGCAGCTTCCTTAGCGGGAGGGGAGATACGCAGTATTTT. Its protein product is CASSFLSGRGDTQYF.

This clone came up once. J is TRBJ2-1 and V is TRBV27; 12 bases align to TRBD2. CDR3 length: 19 amino acids. V shed 2 bases, J shed 9 bases, and the junction held 17 bases outside the gene matches. Germline V gives CDR1 MNHEY, CDR2 SMNVEV (reference sequence). The chain's CDR3 is CASSLKLAGGWSAGGEQFF. The CDR3 nucleotides are TGTGCCAGCAGTTTAAAACTAGCGGGAGGTTGGTCGGCAGGAGGTGAGCAGTTCTTC.

This clone turned up a few times. The chain has TRBV2 and TRBJ2-7; tentative D call: TRBD2 (6 bases). In germline, CDR1 is SNHLY, CDR2 FYNNEI. Trimming took 8 bases from V and 3 from J, leaving 8 bases between them. The CDR3 is 11 residues long. The CDR3 loop reads CASRSGYEQYF. The CDR3 DNA reads as TGTGCCAGCCGTAGCGGCTACGAGCAGTACTTC.

The chain uses TRBV5-1 and TRBJ2-5; D is possibly TRBD1 (5 bases). V shed 4 bases and J shed 2 bases, with 15 bases lying between them. In germline, CDR1 is SGHRS, CDR2 YFSETQ. This CDR3 is built from 15 residues. CDR3 sequence reads: CASSPRDRVQETQYF. In DNA, the CDR3 is TGCGCCAGCAGCCCTCGCGACAGAGTTCAAGAGACCCAGTACTTC.

This clone came up a few times. Additional DNA sequences in this sample encode the identical CDR3. V gene TRBV9 combines with J gene TRBJ2-7, with TRBD2 as a possible D gene (6 bases). Deletions cut 0 bases from V and 2 bases from J, with 12 bases between. This CDR3 is 15 amino acids long. CDR1 is SGDLS, CDR2 YYNGEE, per germline. CDR3 sequence reads: CASSVGGSGAYEQYF. The CDR3 DNA follows: TGTGCCAGCAGCGTAGGAGGTAGCGGTGCCTACGAGCAGTACTTC. The full variable domain, rest sourced from reference TRBV9 and TRBJ2-7, is DSGVTQTPKHLITATGQRVTLRCSPRSGDLSVYWYQQSLDQGLQFLIQYYNGEERAKGNILERFSAQQFPDLHSELNLSSLELGDSALYFCASSVGGSGAYEQYFGPGTRLTVT.

This clone was detected only a few times. The chain is built from TRBV28 and TRBJ1-2; 8 bases are a match to TRBD1. V shed 5 bases and J 8 bases; nucleotides not matched to a gene: 13. CDR1 is MDHEN and CDR2 is SYDVKM in the germline V gene. This CDR3 has 15 residues. CDR3 coding DNA: TGTGCCAGCAGTCAACCACAGGGGACAGGACCCGGCTACACCTTC. Its protein is CASSQPQGTGPGYTF.

The rearrangement links TRBV7-9 to TRBJ1-4; 9 nucleotides match TRBD1. Per the germline V gene, CDR1 is SEHNR and CDR2 is FQNEAQ (reference sequence). This CDR3 contains 14 residues. With 5 bases clipped from V and 8 bases from J, the junction kept 6 bases outside the gene matches. In DNA form, the CDR3 reads TGTGCCAGCAGCCCTGGGACAGGGAAGGAAAAACTGTTTTTT. Translated, it gives CASSPGTGKEKLFF.

V is TRBV11-3 and J is TRBJ2-1; 10 bases are shared with TRBD2. Germline-derived CDR1 and CDR2 are SGHNT and YENEEA. J lost 5 bases, V lost 4 bases, and 5 bases had no gene match. CDR3 length: 15 residues. The CDR3 bases are TGTGCCAGCAGCTCCTGGACTAGCGGAAACAATGAGCAGTTCTTC. This translates into CASSSWTSGNNEQFF.

This clone occurred once. The chain couples TRBV6-4 to TRBJ2-1; weak D call: TRBD2 (5 bases). The CDR3 totals 14 residues. The germline gives CDR1 MRHNA, CDR2 SNTAGT. V was pared by 6 bases and J by 5 bases, with 14 bases between. The CDR3 is CASSRGWPDNEQFF. CDR3 in DNA: TGTGCCAGCAGCCGGGGATGGCCGGACAATGAGCAGTTCTTC.

This chain joins TRBV11-3 and TRBJ1-1; D uncertain. Trimming took 5 bases from V and 10 from J, leaving 20 bases between them. This CDR3 contains 14 residues. CDR1 and CDR2 from the germline V gene are SGHNT and YENEEA. The DNA of the CDR3 is TGTGCCAGCAGCGATCTCTTGACGGTCGGGAGAGCTTTCTTT. Amino acid sequence: CASSDLLTVGRAFF. The entire variable domain, with the rest obtained from reference TRBV11-3 and TRBJ1-1, is as follows: EAGVVQSPRYKIIEKKQPVAFWCNPISGHNTLYWYLQNLGQGPELLIRYENEEAVDDSQLPKDRFSAERLKGVDSTLKIQPAELGDSAVYLCASSDLLTVGRAFFGQGTRLTVV.

The chain uses TRBV29-1 and TRBJ1-1; TRBD1 agrees at 7 bases. The CDR3 has 15 amino acids. V was clipped by 4 bases and J by 4 bases; unmatched bases: 12. Germline V gene data show CDR1 as SQVTM and CDR2 as ANQGSEA. Written as DNA, the CDR3 is TGCAGCGTTGTAGGGGGCAACAGGGCTGGCACTGAAGCTTTCTTT. Translation: CSVVGGNRAGTEAFF.

The chain recombines TRBV6-5 with TRBJ1-3, with D unclear. V was pared by 8 bases and J by 2 bases, with 13 bases between. Germline loops: CDR1 MNHEY, CDR2 SVGAGI. This CDR3 has 14 residues. Here the CDR3 reads CASLPYTAGNTIYF. The CDR3 DNA sequence: TGTGCCAGCCTACCCTATACCGCTGGAAACACCATATATTTT.

The V and J genes are TRBV28 and TRBJ1-2, with a tentative D call TRBD1 (5 bases). Trimming removed 5 bases at V and 7 bases at J, with 14 bases between. The V gene's germline CDR1 is MDHEN and CDR2 SYDVKM. This CDR3 spans 13 amino acids. In DNA, the CDR3 is TGTGCCAGCAGTCTTCAGGTTCAGGGTGGCTACACCTTC. This codes for CASSLQVQGGYTF.

This chain uses TRBV5-1 with TRBJ1-1; D is uncertain. Trimming left V 7 bases short and J 3 bases short, with 7 bases between. This CDR3 region has 11 residues. Germline CDR1 is SGHRS and CDR2 is YFSETQ. The chain's CDR3 is CASLGDTEAFF. The DNA for the CDR3 is TGCGCCAGCCTCGGGGACACTGAAGCTTTCTTT.

This clone has just one count. This chain uses TRBV7-3 with TRBJ1-1; 7 nucleotides agree with TRBD1. CDR1 and CDR2 from the germline V gene are SGHTA and FQGTGA. The CDR3 is 15 residues long. Trimming cost V 4 bases and J 0 bases; bases outside gene matches: 5. Written as DNA, the CDR3 is TGTGCCAGCAGCTCCCGGGACAGAGTGAACACTGAAGCTTTCTTT. Translation gives CASSSRDRVNTEAFF.

The chain carries TRBV4-2 and TRBJ2-3; 11 bases line up with TRBD1. V was clipped by 4 bases and J by 3 bases; unmatched bases: 3. The CDR3 is made up of 15 amino acids. In germline, CDR1 is LGHNA, CDR2 YNFKEQ. The CDR3, as DNA: TGTGCCAGCAGCCTAGGACAGGGGGCGACAGATACGCAGTATTTT. Translated: CASSLGQGATDTQYF.

This chain uses TRBV9 with TRBJ2-5; 10 positions agree with TRBD2. The germline gives CDR1 SGDLS, CDR2 YYNGEE. The ends lost 0 bases at V and 2 bases at J; junction bases unmatched: 7. This CDR3 has 17 amino acids. The CDR3 is CASSVGNSGRKQETQYF. The CDR3 region has the DNA TGTGCCAGCAGCGTAGGGAATAGCGGGAGGAAACAAGAGACCCAGTACTTC.

J is TRBJ1-2 and V is TRBV18, with 8 bases lining up with TRBD1. Germline trimming cut 6 bases from V and 6 bases from J; bases unmatched to any gene: 12. The germline CDR1 and CDR2 sequences are KGHSH and LQKENI. This CDR3 is built from 15 residues. CDR3 sequence: CASSPDRERGNGYTF. The CDR3 DNA reads TGTGCCAGCTCGCCGGACAGGGAGCGGGGCAATGGCTACACCTTC. The full variable domain, with the rest looked up from reference TRBV18 and TRBJ1-2, is NAGVMQNPRHLVRRRGQEARLRCSPMKGHSHVYWYRQLPEEGLKFMVYLQKENIIDESGMPKERFSAEFPKEGPSILRIQQVVRGDSAAYFCASSPDRERGNGYTFGSGTRLTVV.

J is TRBJ2-3 and V is TRBV28, with D maybe TRBD1 (5 bases). CDR3 length equals 12 residues. Trimming took 4 bases from V and 6 from J, leaving 8 bases between them. CDR1 and CDR2 (germline): MDHEN, SYDVKM. The CDR3 nucleotides are TGTGCCAGCAGTTGGTGGGGCGATACGCAGTATTTT. Amino acids: CASSWWGDTQYF.

The rearrangement uses TRBV28 and TRBJ2-3; D gene uncertain. The CDR3 length is 15 residues. Germline-derived CDR1 and CDR2 are MDHEN and SYDVKM. V lost 2 bases and J lost 0, with 9 bases in between. CDR3: CASSLQAFSTDTQYF. The CDR3 DNA follows: TGTGCCAGCAGTTTACAGGCGTTTAGCACAGATACGCAGTATTTT.

The chain links TRBV19 to TRBJ2-5; 8 bases are shared with TRBD2. Germline values: CDR1 LNHDA, CDR2 SQIVND (reference sequence). The CDR3 has 15 amino acids. After removal of 5 bases from V and 5 bases from J, the junction contained 10 bases not matched to a gene. CDR3 amino acids: CASSLRGTSYETQYF. In nucleotides, the CDR3 is TGTGCCAGTAGTCTTCGAGGGACTAGTTACGAGACCCAGTACTTC.

The genes are TRBV6-5 and TRBJ2-7; possibly TRBD1 for D (6 bases). The CDR3 runs to 15 residues. The germline gives CDR1 MNHEY, CDR2 SVGAGI. Trimming pared 3 bases from V and 5 bases from J, leaving 17 bases between. DNA for the CDR3: TGTGCCAGCAGTTATGGGGACAACCGCCAACACGAGCAGTACTTC. It specifies CASSYGDNRQHEQYF.

J is TRBJ2-1 and V is TRBV27, with 11 nucleotides matching TRBD2. This CDR3 contains 18 residues. After removal of 3 bases from V and 7 bases from J, the junction contained 14 bases not matched to a gene. Germline-derived CDR1 and CDR2 are MNHEY and SMNVEV (reference sequence). The CDR3 region is CASSFLAGGPHGKNEQFF. DNA for the CDR3: TGTGCCAGCAGTTTCTTAGCGGGAGGGCCACACGGTAAAAATGAGCAGTTCTTC.

The chain carries TRBV28 and TRBJ1-2; the D gene is possibly TRBD1 (6 bases). In germline, CDR1 is MDHEN, CDR2 SYDVKM. CDR3 length equals 15 residues. With 5 bases removed from V and 0 bases from J, the gap between germline ends came to 13 bases. The CDR3 region is CASSTPDRPNYGYTF. DNA for the CDR3: TGTGCCAGCAGTACCCCGGACAGACCTAACTATGGCTACACCTTC.

This clone appeared a single time. The chain has TRBV3-1 (or the pseudogene TRBV3-2) and TRBJ1-6; D perhaps matches TRBD1 (5 bases). The CDR3 is 15 residues long. Germline CDR1 LGHDT, CDR2 YNNKEL (reference sequence). With 1 base removed from V and 6 bases from J, the gap between germline ends came to 10 bases. CDR3 DNA sequence: TGTGCCAGCAGCCAAGGGCAGGGTACTAATTCACCCCTCCACTTT. Translating it yields CASSQGQGTNSPLHF.